This T cell receptor (beta chain) was documented in a study of cytotoxic CD8 clonotypes in ibrutinib-treated CLL. Study details: Response samples were taken after a median roughly twelve months of treatment, range 6 to 36.

Trimming took 6 bases from V and 2 from J; bases not matched to a gene: 9. CDR3 length: 15 amino acids. Germline CDR1 MNHEY, CDR2 SMNVEV (reference sequence). Method: immunoSEQ multiplex PCR; TCRdb's copy keeps in-frame clones and lacks some. The table has some 92,000 clones, about 74% seen once. The sequence derives from a human donor with chronic lymphocytic leukemia. The sample was PBMCs, taken after 24 months of ibrutinib treatment. The rearrangement links TRBV27 to TRBJ2-7; 8 bases align to TRBD1. The CDR3 loop reads CASRSRQGTTYEQYF. The CDR3 DNA is TGTGCCAGCAGATCAAGACAGGGGACAACCTACGAGCAGTACTTC.